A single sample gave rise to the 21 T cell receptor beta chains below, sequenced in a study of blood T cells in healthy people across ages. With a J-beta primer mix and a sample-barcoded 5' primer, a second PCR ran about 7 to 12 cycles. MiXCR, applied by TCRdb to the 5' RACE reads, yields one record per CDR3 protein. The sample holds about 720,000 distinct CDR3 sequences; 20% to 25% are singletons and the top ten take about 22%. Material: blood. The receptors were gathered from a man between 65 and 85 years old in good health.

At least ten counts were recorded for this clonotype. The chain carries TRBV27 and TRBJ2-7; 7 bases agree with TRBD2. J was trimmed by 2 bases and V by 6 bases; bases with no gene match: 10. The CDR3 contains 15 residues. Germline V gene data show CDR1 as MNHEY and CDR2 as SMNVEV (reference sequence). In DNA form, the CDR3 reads TGTGCCAGCAGACCACTAGGACTAGGGACCTACGAGCAGTACGTC. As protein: CASRPLGLGTYEQYV.

CDR3 DNA sequence: TGCAGTGCTAGGGCTTTTAGCGGGGTCCCCCAAGAGACCCAGTACTTC. Protein product: CSARAFSGVPQETQYF. V usage is TRBV20-1 and J usage is TRBJ2-5, with 8 bases fitting TRBD2. The CDR3 runs 16 residues. Germline V gene sequence: CDR1 DFQATT, CDR2 SNEGSKA (reference sequence). With 3 bases clipped from V and 1 base from J, the junction kept 10 bases outside the gene matches.

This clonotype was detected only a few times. CDR3 sequence (DNA): TGTGCCAGCAGCTTAAATGACTTCTCCTACAATGAGCAGTTCTTC. Its protein is CASSLNDFSYNEQFF. V and J are TRBV7-3 and TRBJ2-1; D remains ambiguous. CDR1 SGHTA and CDR2 FQGTGA come from the germline V gene. The length of the CDR3 is 15 residues. V lost 1 base and J lost 0, with 7 bases in between. Full variable domain (rest looked up from reference TRBV7-3 and TRBJ2-1): GAGVSQTPSNKVTEKGKYVELRCDPISGHTALYWYRQSLGQGPEFLIYFQGTGAADDSGLPNDRFFAVRPEGSVSTLKIQRTERGDSAVYLCASSLNDFSYNEQFFGPGTRLTVL.

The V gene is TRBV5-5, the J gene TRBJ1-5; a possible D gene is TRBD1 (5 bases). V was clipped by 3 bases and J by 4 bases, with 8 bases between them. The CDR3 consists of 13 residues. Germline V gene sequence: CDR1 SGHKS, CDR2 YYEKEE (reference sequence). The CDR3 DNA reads TGTGCCAGCAGCTCCGGGACGAATCAGCCCCAGCATTTT. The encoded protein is CASSSGTNQPQHF. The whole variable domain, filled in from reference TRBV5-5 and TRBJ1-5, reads DAGVTQSPTHLIKTRGQQVTLRCSPISGHKSVSWYQQVLGQGPQFIFQYYEKEERGRGNFPDRFSARQFPNYSSELNVNALLLGDSALYLCASSSGTNQPQHFGDGTRLSIL.

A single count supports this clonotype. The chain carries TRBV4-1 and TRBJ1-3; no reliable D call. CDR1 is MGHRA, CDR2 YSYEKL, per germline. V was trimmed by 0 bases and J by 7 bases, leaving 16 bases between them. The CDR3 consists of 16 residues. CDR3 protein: CASSQDLVGRRNTIYF. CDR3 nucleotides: TGCGCCAGCAGCCAAGATTTAGTCGGCAGGAGGAACACCATATATTTT.

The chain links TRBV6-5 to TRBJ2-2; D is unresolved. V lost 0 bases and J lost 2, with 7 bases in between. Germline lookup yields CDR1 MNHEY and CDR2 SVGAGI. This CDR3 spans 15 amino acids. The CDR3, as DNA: TGTGCCAGCAGTTACTCAGTGGGCAACACCGGGGAGCTGTTTTTT. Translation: CASSYSVGNTGELFF.

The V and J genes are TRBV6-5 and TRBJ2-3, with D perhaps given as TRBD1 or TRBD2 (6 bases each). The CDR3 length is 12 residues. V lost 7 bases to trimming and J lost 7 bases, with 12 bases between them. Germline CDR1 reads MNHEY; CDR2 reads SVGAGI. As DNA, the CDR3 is TGTGCCAGCAACGACAGGACTAATACGCAGTATTTT. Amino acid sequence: CASNDRTNTQYF.

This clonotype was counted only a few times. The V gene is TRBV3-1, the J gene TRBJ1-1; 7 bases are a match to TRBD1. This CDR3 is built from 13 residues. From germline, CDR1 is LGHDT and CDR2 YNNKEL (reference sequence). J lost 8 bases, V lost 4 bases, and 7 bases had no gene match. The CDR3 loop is CASSPTGYGEAFF. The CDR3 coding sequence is TGTGCCAGCAGCCCGACAGGGTATGGCGAAGCTTTCTTT.

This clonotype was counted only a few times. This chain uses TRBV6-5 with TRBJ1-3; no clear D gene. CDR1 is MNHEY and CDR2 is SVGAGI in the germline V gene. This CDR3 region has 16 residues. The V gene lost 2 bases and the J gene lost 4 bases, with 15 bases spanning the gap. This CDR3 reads CASSYAAESLGNTIYF. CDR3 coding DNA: TGTGCCAGCAGTTACGCGGCAGAATCCCTAGGAAACACCATATATTTT.

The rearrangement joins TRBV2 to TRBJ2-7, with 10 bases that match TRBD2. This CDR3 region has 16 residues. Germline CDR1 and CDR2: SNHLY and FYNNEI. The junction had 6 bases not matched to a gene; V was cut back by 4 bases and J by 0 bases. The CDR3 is CASSGLTSGISYEQYV. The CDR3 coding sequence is TGTGCCAGCAGTGGGCTTACTAGCGGGATCTCCTACGAGCAGTACGTC.

This CDR3 reads CASSASQGADTQYF. The CDR3 DNA follows: TGTGCCAGCAGCGCCTCACAGGGGGCAGATACGCAGTATTTT. This chain joins TRBV9 and TRBJ2-3; TRBD1 matches 8 bases. The CDR3 extends over 14 amino acids. With V trimmed by 3 bases and J by 4 bases, 4 bases remained unmatched. The germline CDR1 and CDR2 sequences are SGDLS and YYNGEE. Full variable domain (rest looked up from reference TRBV9 and TRBJ2-3): DSGVTQTPKHLITATGQRVTLRCSPRSGDLSVYWYQQSLDQGLQFLIQYYNGEERAKGNILERFSAQQFPDLHSELNLSSLELGDSALYFCASSASQGADTQYFGPGTRLTVL.

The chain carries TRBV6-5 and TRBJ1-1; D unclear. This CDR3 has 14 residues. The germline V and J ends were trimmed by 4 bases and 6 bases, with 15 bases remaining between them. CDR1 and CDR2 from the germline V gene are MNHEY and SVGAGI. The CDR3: CASSSPAANAEAFF. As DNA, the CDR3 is TGTGCCAGCAGTTCCCCAGCGGCCAACGCTGAAGCTTTCTTT.

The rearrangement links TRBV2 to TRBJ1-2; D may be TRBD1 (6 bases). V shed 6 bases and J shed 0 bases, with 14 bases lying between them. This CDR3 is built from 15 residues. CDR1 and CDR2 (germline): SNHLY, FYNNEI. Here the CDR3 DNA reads TGTGCCAGCAGGAGGGGGGTCGGGGCTAACTATGGCTACACCTTC. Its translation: CASRRGVGANYGYTF.

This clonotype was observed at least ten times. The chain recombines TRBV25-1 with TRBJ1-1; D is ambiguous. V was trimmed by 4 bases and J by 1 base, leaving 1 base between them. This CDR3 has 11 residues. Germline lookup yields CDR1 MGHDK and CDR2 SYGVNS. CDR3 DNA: TGTGCCAGCAGTGGGAACACTGAAGCTTTCTTT. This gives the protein CASSGNTEAFF.

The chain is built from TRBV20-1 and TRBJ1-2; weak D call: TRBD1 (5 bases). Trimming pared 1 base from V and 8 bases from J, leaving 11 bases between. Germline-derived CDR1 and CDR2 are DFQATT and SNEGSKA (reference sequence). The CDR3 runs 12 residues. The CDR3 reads CSARGQPRGYTF. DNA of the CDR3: TGCAGTGCTAGAGGACAGCCAAGGGGCTACACCTTC.

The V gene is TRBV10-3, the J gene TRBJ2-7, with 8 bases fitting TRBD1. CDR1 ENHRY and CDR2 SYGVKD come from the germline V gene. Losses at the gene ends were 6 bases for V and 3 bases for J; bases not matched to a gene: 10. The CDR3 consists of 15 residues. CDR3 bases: TGTGCCATCAGGGGACCCGGGACAGGAAACTACGAGCAGTACTTC. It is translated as CAIRGPGTGNYEQYF.

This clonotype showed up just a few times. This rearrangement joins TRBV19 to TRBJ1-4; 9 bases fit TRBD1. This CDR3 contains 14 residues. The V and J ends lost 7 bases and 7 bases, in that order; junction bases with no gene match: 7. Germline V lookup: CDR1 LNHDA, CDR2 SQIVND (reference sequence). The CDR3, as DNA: TGTGCCAGTAACTCACAGGGGGCAGGTGAAAAACTGTTTTTT. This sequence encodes CASNSQGAGEKLFF.

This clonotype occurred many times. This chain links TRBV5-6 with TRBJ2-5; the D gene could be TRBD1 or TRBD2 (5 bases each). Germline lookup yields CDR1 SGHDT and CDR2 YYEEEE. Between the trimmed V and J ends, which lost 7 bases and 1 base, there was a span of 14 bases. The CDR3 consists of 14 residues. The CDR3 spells CASAFLGAQETQYF. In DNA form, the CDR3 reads TGTGCCAGCGCCTTTCTCGGGGCCCAAGAGACCCAGTACTTC.

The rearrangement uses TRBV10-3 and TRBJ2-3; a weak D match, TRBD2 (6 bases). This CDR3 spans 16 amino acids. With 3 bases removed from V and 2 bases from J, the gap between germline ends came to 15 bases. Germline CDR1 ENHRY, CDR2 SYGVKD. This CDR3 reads CAISEGGGLNTDTQYF. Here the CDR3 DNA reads TGTGCCATCAGTGAAGGCGGCGGACTAAACACAGATACGCAGTATTTT.

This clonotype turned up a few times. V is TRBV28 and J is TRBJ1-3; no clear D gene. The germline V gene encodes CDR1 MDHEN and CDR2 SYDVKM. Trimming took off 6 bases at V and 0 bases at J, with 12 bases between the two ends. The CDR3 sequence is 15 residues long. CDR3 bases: TGTGCCAGCAGCCCCCAGCCCGTCTCTGGAAACACCATATATTTT. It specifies CASSPQPVSGNTIYF.

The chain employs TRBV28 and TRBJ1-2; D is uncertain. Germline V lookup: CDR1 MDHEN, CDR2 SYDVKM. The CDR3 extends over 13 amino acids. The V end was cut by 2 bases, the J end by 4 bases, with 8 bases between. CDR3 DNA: TGTGCCAGCAGTTTAGAACACCCCTATGGCTACACCTTC. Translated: CASSLEHPYGYTF.